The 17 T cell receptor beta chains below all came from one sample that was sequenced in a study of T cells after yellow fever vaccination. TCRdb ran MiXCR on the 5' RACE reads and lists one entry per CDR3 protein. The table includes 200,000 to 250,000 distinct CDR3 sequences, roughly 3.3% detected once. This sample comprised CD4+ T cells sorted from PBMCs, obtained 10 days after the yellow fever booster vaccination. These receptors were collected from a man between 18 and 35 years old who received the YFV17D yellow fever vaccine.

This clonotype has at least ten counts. CDR3 DNA: TGTGCCAGCAGCCAGAGAGGCTGGAGGAGAACGCCGGGCACAGATACGCAGTATTTT. Translation: CASSQRGWRRTPGTDTQYF. The chain joins TRBV7-6 to TRBJ2-3, with a tentative D call TRBD2 (5 bases). The V and J ends lost 5 bases and 1 base respectively, with 25 bases between them. This CDR3 contains 19 residues. The V gene's germline CDR1 is SGHVS and CDR2 FNYEAQ.

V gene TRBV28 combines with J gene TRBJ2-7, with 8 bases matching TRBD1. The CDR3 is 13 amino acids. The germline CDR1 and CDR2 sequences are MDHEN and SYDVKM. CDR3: CASSSGQGVILHV. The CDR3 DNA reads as TGTGCCAGCAGTTCAGGACAGGGTGTAATATTGCACGTC.

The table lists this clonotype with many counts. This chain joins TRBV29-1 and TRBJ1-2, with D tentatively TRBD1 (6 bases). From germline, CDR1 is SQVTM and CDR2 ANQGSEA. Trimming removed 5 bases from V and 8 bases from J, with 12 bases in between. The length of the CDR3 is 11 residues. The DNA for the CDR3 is TGCAGCGTTACAGGGAACGGCGGCTACACCTTC. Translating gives CSVTGNGGYTF.

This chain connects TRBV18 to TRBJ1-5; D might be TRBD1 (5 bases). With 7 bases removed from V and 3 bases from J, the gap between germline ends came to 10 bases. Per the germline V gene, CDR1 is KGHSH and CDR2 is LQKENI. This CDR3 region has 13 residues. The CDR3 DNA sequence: TGTGCCAGCTTGGGAGGGGACAATCAGCCCCAGCATTTT. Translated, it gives CASLGGDNQPQHF.

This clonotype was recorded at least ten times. The CDR3 is CASSPTDRESTQYF. CDR3 in DNA: TGCGCCAGCAGCCCGACAGACAGAGAGAGTACCCAGTACTTC. The genes are TRBV5-1 and TRBJ2-5; a weak D match, TRBD1 (5 bases). The germline V gene encodes CDR1 SGHRS and CDR2 YFSETQ. The CDR3 loop spans 14 amino acids. V lost 4 bases and J lost 8, with 18 bases in between.

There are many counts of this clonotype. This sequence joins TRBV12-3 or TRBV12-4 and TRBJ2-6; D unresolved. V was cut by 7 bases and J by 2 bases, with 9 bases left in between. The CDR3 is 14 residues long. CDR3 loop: CASTKTPGANVLTF. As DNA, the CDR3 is TGTGCCAGCACCAAGACCCCTGGGGCCAACGTCCTGACTTTC.

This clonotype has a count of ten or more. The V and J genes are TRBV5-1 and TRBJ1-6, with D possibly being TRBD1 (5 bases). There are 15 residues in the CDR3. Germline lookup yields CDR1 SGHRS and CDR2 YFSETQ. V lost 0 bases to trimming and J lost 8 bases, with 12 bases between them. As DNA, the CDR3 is TGCGCCAGCAGCTTGGGCAGGGCGTTTGATTCACCCCTCCACTTT. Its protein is CASSLGRAFDSPLHF.

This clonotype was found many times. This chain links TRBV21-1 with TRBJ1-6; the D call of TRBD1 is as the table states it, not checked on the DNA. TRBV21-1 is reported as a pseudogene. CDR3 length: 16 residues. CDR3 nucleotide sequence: TGTGCCAGCAGTCACCACTCAGGGGATGGTAATTCACCCCTCCACTTT. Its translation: CASSHHSGDGNSPLHF.

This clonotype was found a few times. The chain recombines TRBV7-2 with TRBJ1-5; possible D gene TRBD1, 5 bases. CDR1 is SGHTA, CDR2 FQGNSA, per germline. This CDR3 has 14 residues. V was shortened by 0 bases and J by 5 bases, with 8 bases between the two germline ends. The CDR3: CASSLARGDQPQHF. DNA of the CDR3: TGTGCCAGCAGCTTAGCGCGGGGGGATCAGCCCCAGCATTTT. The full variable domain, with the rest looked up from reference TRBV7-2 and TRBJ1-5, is GAGVSQSPSNKVTEKGKDVELRCDPISGHTALYWYRQSLGQGLEFLIYFQGNSAPDKSGLPSDRFSAERTGGSVSTLTIQRTQQEDSAVYLCASSLARGDQPQHFGDGTRLSIL.

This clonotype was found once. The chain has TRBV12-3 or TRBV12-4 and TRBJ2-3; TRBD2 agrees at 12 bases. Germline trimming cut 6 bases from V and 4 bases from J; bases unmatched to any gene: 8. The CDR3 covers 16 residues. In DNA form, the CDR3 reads TGTGCCAGCAGACCCCTAGCGGGGGGGTTCCCAGATACGCAGTATTTT. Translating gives CASRPLAGGFPDTQYF.

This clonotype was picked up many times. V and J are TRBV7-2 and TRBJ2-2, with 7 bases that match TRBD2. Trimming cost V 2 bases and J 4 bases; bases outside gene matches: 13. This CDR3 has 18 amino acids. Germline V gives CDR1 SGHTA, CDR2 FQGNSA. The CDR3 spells CASSLTFLGGGFTGELFF. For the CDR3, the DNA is TGTGCCAGCAGCTTAACTTTCCTCGGGGGAGGGTTCACCGGGGAGCTGTTTTTT.

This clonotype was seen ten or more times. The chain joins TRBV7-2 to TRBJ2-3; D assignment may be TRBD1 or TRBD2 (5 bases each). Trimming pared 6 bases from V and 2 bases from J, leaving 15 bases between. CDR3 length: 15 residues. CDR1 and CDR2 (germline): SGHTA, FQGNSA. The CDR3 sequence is CASRLRGPTTDTQYF. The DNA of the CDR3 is TGTGCCAGCAGGCTGAGGGGACCGACCACAGATACGCAGTATTTT.

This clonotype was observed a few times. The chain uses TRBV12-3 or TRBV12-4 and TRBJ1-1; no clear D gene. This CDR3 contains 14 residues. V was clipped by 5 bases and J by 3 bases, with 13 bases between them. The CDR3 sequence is CASSLQYGYTEAFF. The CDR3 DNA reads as TGTGCCAGCAGTCTTCAGTACGGTTACACTGAAGCTTTCTTT.

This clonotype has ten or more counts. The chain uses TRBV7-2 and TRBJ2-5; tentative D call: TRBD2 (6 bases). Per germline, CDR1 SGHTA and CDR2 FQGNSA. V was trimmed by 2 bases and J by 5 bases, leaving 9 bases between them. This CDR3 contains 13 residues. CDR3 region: CASSLYGRETQYF. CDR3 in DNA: TGTGCCAGCAGCTTATATGGGAGGGAGACCCAGTACTTC.

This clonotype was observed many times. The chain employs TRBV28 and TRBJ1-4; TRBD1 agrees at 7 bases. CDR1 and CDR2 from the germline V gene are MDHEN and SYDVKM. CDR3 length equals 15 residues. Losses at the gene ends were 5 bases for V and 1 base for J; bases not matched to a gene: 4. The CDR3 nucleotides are TGTGCCAGCAGTACCACAGGGGTAACTAATGAAAAACTGTTTTTT. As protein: CASSTTGVTNEKLFF.

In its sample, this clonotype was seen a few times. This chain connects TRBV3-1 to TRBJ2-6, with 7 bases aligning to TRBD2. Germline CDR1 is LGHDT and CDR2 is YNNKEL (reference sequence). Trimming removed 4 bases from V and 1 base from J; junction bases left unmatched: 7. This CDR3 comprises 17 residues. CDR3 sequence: CASSPMVGGSGANVLTF. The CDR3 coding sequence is TGTGCCAGCAGCCCAATGGTCGGGGGGTCTGGGGCCAACGTCCTGACTTTC.

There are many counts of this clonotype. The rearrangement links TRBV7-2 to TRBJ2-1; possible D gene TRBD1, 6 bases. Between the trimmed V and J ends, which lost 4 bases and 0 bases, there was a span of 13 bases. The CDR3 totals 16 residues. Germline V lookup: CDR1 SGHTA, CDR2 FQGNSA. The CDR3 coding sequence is TGTGCCAGCAGCTCTCCCAGGGGTTACTCCTACAATGAGCAGTTCTTC. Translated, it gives CASSSPRGYSYNEQFF. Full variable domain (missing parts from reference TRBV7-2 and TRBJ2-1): GAGVSQSPSNKVTEKGKDVELRCDPISGHTALYWYRQSLGQGLEFLIYFQGNSAPDKSGLPSDRFSAERTGGSVSTLTIQRTQQEDSAVYLCASSSPRGYSYNEQFFGPGTRLTVL.